This T cell receptor beta chain stems from a study of cytomegalovirus exposure and HLA in healthy donors. Notes on the study in general: Upon later analysis, HLA-associated TCR beta chains proved more clonally expanded than other, equally common chains.

The sample holds a few counts of this clone. Its target is not known. The germline CDR1 and CDR2 sequences are SGHRS and YFSETQ. CDR3 length: 14 residues. V lost 2 bases and J lost 1, with 9 bases in between. Primers: 60 Vbeta forward and 13 Jbeta reverse. Produced via immunoSEQ multiplex PCR; TCRdb's table is partial and in-frame only. Here the sample spans approximately 82,000 clones, less than 65% being singletons. Source material: PBMCs. The chain links TRBV5-1 to TRBJ1-1; D gene ambiguous. The source of this sequence is a woman in her twenties or thirties in good health and CMV-seropositive. The CDR3 loop reads CASSLLTKNTEAFF. The CDR3 bases are TGCGCCAGCAGCTTACTGACAAAGAACACTGAAGCTTTCTTT.